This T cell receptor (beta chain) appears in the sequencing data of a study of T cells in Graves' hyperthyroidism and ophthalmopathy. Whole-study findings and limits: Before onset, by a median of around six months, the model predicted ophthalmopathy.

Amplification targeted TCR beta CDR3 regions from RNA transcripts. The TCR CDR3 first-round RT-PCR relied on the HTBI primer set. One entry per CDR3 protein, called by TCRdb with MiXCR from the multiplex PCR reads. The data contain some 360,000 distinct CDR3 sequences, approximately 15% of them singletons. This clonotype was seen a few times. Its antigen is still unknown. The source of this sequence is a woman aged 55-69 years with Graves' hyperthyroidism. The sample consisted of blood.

The chain's CDR3 is CASSHATHFSGTGGEQYF. CDR3 coding DNA: TGTGCCAGCAGCCACGCAACCCATTTTTCCGGGACAGGGGGCGAGCAGTACTTC. J is TRBJ2-7 and V is TRBV7-8, with 11 bases fitting TRBD1. This CDR3 has 18 residues. Germline CDR1 and CDR2: SGHVS and FQNEAQ. J lost 6 bases, V lost 5 bases, and 18 bases had no gene match.